A selection of T cell receptor beta chains follows, all from one sample in a study of T cell repertoires in cytomegalovirus infection. MiXCR, applied by TCRdb to the reads, yields one record per CDR3 protein. The sample holds about 310,000 distinct CDR3 sequences; 20% to 30% are singletons and the top ten take 13%. Their cognate antigens are unknown. The sequenced sample was cultured PBMCs, obtained from culture after CMV antigen stimulation. The receptors come from a human donor in good health (CMV status not recorded). Some clones in this sample may be carry-over from other donors' samples. Both conserved end residues are part of each CDR3. The order of the fields is V gene, clone size, CDR3 length, D gene, J gene, CDR3 DNA, CDR3 protein. The D gene is left open where the match is weak. Size values are once, few and many counts, or a class for expanded clones, and some rows have none.

TRBV4-3	NA	17	TRBD2	TRBJ2-3	TGCGCCAGCAGCCAAAGTACGGCGGGAGGCCCAACAGATACGCAGTATTTT	CASSQSTAGGPTDTQYF
TRBV7-6	few	15	NA	TRBJ2-2	TGTGCTAGCAGTGGAGGAACAGTCGGGACCGGGGAGCTGTTTTTT	CASSGGTVGTGELFF
TRBV5-4	NA	14	TRBD2	TRBJ2-1	TGTGCCAGCATGTTGAGCGGGAGTCACAATGAGCAGTTCTTC	CASMLSGSHNEQFF
TRBV19	NA	15	TRBD1	TRBJ1-1	TGTGCCAGTACCACGGGACAGGGCATGAACACTGAAGCTTTCTTT	CASTTGQGMNTEAFF
TRBV7-2	many	15	TRBD2	TRBJ2-1	TGTGCCAGCAGCTCGGGACTAGCGGGAGTGATTGAGCAGTTCTTC	CASSSGLAGVIEQFF
TRBV9	few	13	NA	TRBJ1-1	TGTGCCAGCAGCATCTCGGGAGACACTGAAGCTTTCTTT	CASSISGDTEAFF
TRBV12-3/TRBV12-4	few	16	TRBD1	TRBJ1-1	TGTGCCAGCAGTTTAGTGGCAGGGGGCGTGAACACTGAAGCTTTCTTT	CASSLVAGGVNTEAFF
TRBV19	NA	18	NA	TRBJ2-1	TGTGCCAGTAGTACCAGTAGGGACTGGCGGGGTTTTTACAATGAGCAGTTCTTC	CASSTSRDWRGFYNEQFF
TRBV18	many	13	NA	TRBJ1-1	TGTGCCAGCAGCCGCGACTCGAACACTGAAGCTTTCTTT	CASSRDSNTEAFF
TRBV7-9	few	15	TRBD1	TRBJ1-1	TGTGCCAGCAGCCCAGCGACAGGGGAGGGCACTGAAGCTTTCTTT	CASSPATGEGTEAFF
TRBV19	NA	16	NA	TRBJ2-1	TGTGCCAGCAGTATAGGGGGTACTATGAGGAAAAATGAGCAGTTCTTC	CASSIGGTMRKNEQFF
TRBV6-2/TRBV6-3	NA	16	NA	TRBJ2-1	TGTGCCAGCAGTTTAACCCTAGGAACCTCCTACAATGAGCAGTTCTTC	CASSLTLGTSYNEQFF
TRBV7-2	many	15	NA	TRBJ1-5	TGTGCCAGCAGCTCCCGGGGGGCAGGTTGGCAGCCCCAGCATTTT	CASSSRGAGWQPQHF
TRBV6-1	NA	13	NA	TRBJ2-7	TGTGCCAGCTCGAGGACACAAACCTACGAGCAGTACTTC	CASSRTQTYEQYF
TRBV12-3/TRBV12-4	many	13	NA	TRBJ1-1	TGTGCCAGCAGTTTAGCATTGGACACTGAAGCTTTCTTT	CASSLALDTEAFF
TRBV6-2/TRBV6-3	few	11	NA	TRBJ2-1	TGTGCCAGCCAGCGAGGGGGTGAGCAGTTCTTC	CASQRGGEQFF
TRBV11-2	NA	17	NA	TRBJ2-1	TGTGCCAGCAGCTTAGTGGGGAATTTGGATCGGGGCAATGAGCAGTTCTTC	CASSLVGNLDRGNEQFF
TRBV20-1	NA	15	TRBD2	TRBJ2-1	TGCAGTGCTAGCCCGGGACTAGCGGGATGGAATGAGCAGTTCTTC	CSASPGLAGWNEQFF
TRBV7-2	NA	12	NA	TRBJ2-2	TGTGCCAGCAGCTTTTCGGGCGGGGAGCTGTTTTTT	CASSFSGGELFF
TRBV24-1	NA	14	NA	TRBJ2-3	TGTGCCACCAGTGAAGGGGGAAGGACAGATACGCAGTATTTT	CATSEGGRTDTQYF
TRBV7-2	many	13	NA	TRBJ2-7	TGTGCCAGCAGCAAAACCAACTCCTACGAGCAGTACTTC	CASSKTNSYEQYF
TRBV6-5	few	14	NA	TRBJ2-1	TGTGCCAGCAGTTACTCCGGGAAACACAATGAGCAGTTCTTC	CASSYSGKHNEQFF
TRBV28	NA	19	TRBD1	TRBJ1-3	TGTGCCAGCGGAAAGGGGACAGGGGGGAAGGGCGTCTCTGGAAACACCATATATTTT	CASGKGTGGKGVSGNTIYF
TRBV11-2	NA	19	TRBD2	TRBJ2-3	TGTGCCAGCAGCTTAGATATGGTTTCGCTAGCGGGAGTTCGAGATACGCAGTATTTT	CASSLDMVSLAGVRDTQYF
TRBV27	NA	17	TRBD2	TRBJ2-5	TGTGCCAGCAGTTTTTTAATGACTAGCGGAAGGCAAGAGACCCAGTACTTC	CASSFLMTSGRQETQYF
TRBV7-2	NA	13	NA	TRBJ2-5	TGTGCCAGCAGCTGGGCCTTGGGGGAGACCCAGTACTTC	CASSWALGETQYF
TRBV28	many	15	NA	TRBJ1-1	TGTGCCAGCAGTTTATATTCAGGCCTGAACACTGAAGCTTTCTTT	CASSLYSGLNTEAFF
TRBV11-3	few	15	NA	TRBJ2-2	TGTGCCAGCAGCTTAAGGCCCGGAGGGACCGGGGAGCTGTTTTTT	CASSLRPGGTGELFF
TRBV7-4	NA	14	NA	TRBJ2-4	TGTGCCAGCAGCTTAGTGGCTACCCAAAACATTCAGTACTTC	CASSLVATQNIQYF
TRBV25-1	NA	16	TRBD1	TRBJ1-5	TGTGCCAGCAGCCCACAGGGGGCGGAGGTGGATCAGCCCCAGCATTTT	CASSPQGAEVDQPQHF
TRBV7-2	NA	14	TRBD1	TRBJ2-2	TGTGCCAGCAGCTCGACAGGGGCCACCGGGGAGCTGTTTTTT	CASSSTGATGELFF
TRBV6-6	NA	15	TRBD2	TRBJ2-3	TGTGCCAGCAGTTTAATCGGTCTAGCGGGAGATACGCAGTATTTT	CASSLIGLAGDTQYF
TRBV7-2	few	13	NA	TRBJ2-7	TGTGCCAGCAGCCCGATTCTTGCCTACGAGCAGTACTTC	CASSPILAYEQYF
TRBV29-1	NA	14	NA	TRBJ2-2	TGCAGCGTTGAGGTGATCGCGAACACCGGGGAGCTGTTTTTT	CSVEVIANTGELFF
TRBV10-3	NA	14	TRBD1	TRBJ1-2	TGTGCCATCAGGCAGACTACAGGGGAGGAAGGCTACACCTTC	CAIRQTTGEEGYTF